The clone carrying this TCR beta chain was picked up one time. This sample was taken from a study of blood T cell repertoires in COVID-19. Whole-study context: There were acute and convalescent COVID-19 samples, and they came from the United States, Italy and Spain. T cells, B-cell-depleted T cells, or PBMCs supplied cDNA or gDNA.

This CDR3 contains 14 residues. V gave up 7 bases and J gave up 5 bases, with 14 bases separating them. The germline V gene encodes CDR1 SNHLY and CDR2 FYNNEI. Authors' analysis steps: Amplifying reference gene primers gave estimates of nucleated cell counts. Generated by immunoSEQ multiplex PCR, the TCRdb table keeps only in-frame clones and is missing some. V, J and clone size derive from that table, while D and trimming were established from the DNA sequence. The data show around 300,000 clones, with roughly 85% seen just once and just over 7% held by the top ten. Sequenced sample: peripheral blood. The TCR was taken from a human donor in a cohort sampled during active COVID-19. This sequence joins TRBV2 and TRBJ1-4; TRBD1 is a possible D gene (6 bases). For the CDR3, the DNA is TGTGCCAGCACTTCCTGGGGGCACAATGAAAAACTGTTTTTT. Protein product: CASTSWGHNEKLFF.